This is a list of T cell receptor beta chains from one sample in a study of blood T cell repertoires in COVID-19. Profiled with immunoSEQ multiplex PCR; TCRdb holds only in-frame clones, not every one. The sample has 140,000 to 150,000 clones; 70% to 90% are singletons. Sequencing used peripheral blood. The receptors here all came from an older woman with COVID-19, enrolled during active disease. The CDR3 runs from the conserved cysteine through the conserved F or W. Each record gives: D gene, clone size, V gene, J gene, CDR3 protein, CDR3 DNA. D genes are given only for firm matches. Clone sizes are given selectively: once, few, many, or a class where the clone is expanded.

D gene: -; clone size: -; V gene: TRBV30; J gene: TRBJ1-1; CDR3 protein: CARGQNTEAFF; CDR3 DNA: TGTGCCCGGGGACAGAACACTGAAGCTTTCTTT
D gene: -; clone size: few; V gene: TRBV20-1; J gene: TRBJ1-4; CDR3 protein: CSASRPGKLFF; CDR3 DNA: TGCAGTGCAAGCCGACCGGGAAAACTGTTTTTT
D gene: TRBD1; clone size: -; V gene: TRBV19; J gene: TRBJ2-1; CDR3 protein: CASTLGQGLSSYNEQFF; CDR3 DNA: TGTGCCAGTACCCTCGGACAGGGGCTGAGCTCCTACAATGAGCAGTTCTTC
D gene: TRBD2; clone size: -; V gene: TRBV3-1/TRBV3-2; J gene: TRBJ2-5; CDR3 protein: CASSARLAGGLQTQYF; CDR3 DNA: TGTGCCAGCAGCGCGCGGCTAGCGGGGGGGCTGCAGACCCAGTACTTC
D gene: TRBD1; clone size: -; V gene: TRBV18; J gene: TRBJ1-5; CDR3 protein: CASSPTGGSNQPQHF; CDR3 DNA: TGTGCCAGCTCGCCAACAGGGGGCAGCAATCAGCCCCAGCATTTT
D gene: TRBD2; clone size: -; V gene: TRBV27; J gene: TRBJ2-2; CDR3 protein: CASSLGGAGELFF; CDR3 DNA: TGTGCCAGCAGTTTGGGAGGGGCCGGGGAGCTGTTTTTT
D gene: TRBD1; clone size: once; V gene: TRBV2; J gene: TRBJ2-1; CDR3 protein: CASEDRETYNEQFF; CDR3 DNA: TGTGCCAGTGAGGACAGGGAGACCTACAATGAGCAGTTCTTC
D gene: -; clone size: -; V gene: TRBV6-5; J gene: TRBJ1-6; CDR3 protein: CASSTGGRVNSPLHF; CDR3 DNA: TGTGCCAGCAGTACCGGTGGCAGGGTAAATTCACCCCTCCACTTT
D gene: TRBD2; clone size: few; V gene: TRBV9; J gene: TRBJ2-7; CDR3 protein: CASSPTPSGGAYEQYF; CDR3 DNA: TGTGCCAGCAGCCCTACCCCCAGCGGGGGGGCTTACGAGCAGTACTTC
D gene: TRBD2; clone size: -; V gene: TRBV5-6; J gene: TRBJ2-3; CDR3 protein: CASSMSGAFTDTQYF; CDR3 DNA: TGTGCCAGCAGTATGAGCGGGGCCTTCACAGATACGCAGTATTTT
D gene: -; clone size: -; V gene: TRBV6-2/TRBV6-3; J gene: TRBJ1-5; CDR3 protein: CASSPAQGIGQPQHF; CDR3 DNA: TGTGCCAGCAGCCCCGCTCAGGGGATCGGACAGCCCCAGCATTTT
D gene: TRBD1; clone size: -; V gene: TRBV7-2; J gene: TRBJ1-2; CDR3 protein: CASSLARGDRGEGYTF; CDR3 DNA: TGTGCCAGCAGCTTAGCGCGGGGGGACAGGGGAGAAGGCTACACCTTC
D gene: -; clone size: -; V gene: TRBV18; J gene: TRBJ2-3; CDR3 protein: CASSPQGPGASTDTQYF; CDR3 DNA: TGTGCCAGCTCACCCCAGGGCCCTGGTGCGAGCACAGATACGCAGTATTTT
D gene: -; clone size: once; V gene: TRBV7-3; J gene: TRBJ2-5; CDR3 protein: CASSPSGTQETQYF; CDR3 DNA: TGTGCCAGCAGCCCCTCAGGCACCCAAGAGACCCAGTACTTC
D gene: TRBD1; clone size: -; V gene: TRBV12-3/TRBV12-4; J gene: TRBJ1-3; CDR3 protein: CASILDRATIYF; CDR3 DNA: TGTGCCAGCATCCTAGACAGGGCCACCATATATTTT
D gene: TRBD1; clone size: -; V gene: TRBV10-2; J gene: TRBJ1-4; CDR3 protein: CASMPGQGAGEKLFF; CDR3 DNA: TGCGCCAGCATGCCGGGACAGGGGGCAGGTGAAAAACTGTTTTTT
D gene: -; clone size: -; V gene: TRBV5-1; J gene: TRBJ1-1; CDR3 protein: CASSLGGQSNTEAFF; CDR3 DNA: TGCGCCAGCAGCTTGGGCGGACAGTCGAACACTGAAGCTTTCTTT
D gene: -; clone size: -; V gene: TRBV21-1; J gene: TRBJ1-2; CDR3 protein: CASSKWRWTGDGYTF; CDR3 DNA: TGTGCCAGCAGCAAATGGAGGTGGACAGGCGATGGCTACACCTTC
D gene: -; clone size: -; V gene: TRBV6-2/TRBV6-3; J gene: TRBJ1-2; CDR3 protein: CASSYGAGTGYGYTF; CDR3 DNA: TGTGCCAGCAGTTACGGAGCGGGGACGGGGTATGGCTACACCTTC
D gene: TRBD1; clone size: many; V gene: TRBV12-5; J gene: TRBJ1-1; CDR3 protein: CASGRTGLVEAFF; CDR3 DNA: TGTGCTAGTGGACGGACAGGGTTGGTTGAAGCTTTCTTT
D gene: -; clone size: -; V gene: TRBV3-1/TRBV3-2; J gene: TRBJ1-5; CDR3 protein: CASSLGGGDQPQHF; CDR3 DNA: TGTGCCAGCAGCCTGGGGGGGGGCGATCAGCCCCAGCATTTT
D gene: -; clone size: -; V gene: TRBV27; J gene: TRBJ1-2; CDR3 protein: CASSFAFRGAVNYGYTF; CDR3 DNA: TGTGCCAGCAGTTTTGCGTTTCGGGGGGCAGTTAACTATGGCTACACCTTC
D gene: -; clone size: -; V gene: TRBV7-8; J gene: TRBJ1-5; CDR3 protein: CASSFVTFPTVNQPQHF; CDR3 DNA: TGTGCCAGCAGCTTCGTAACTTTCCCAACGGTCAATCAGCCCCAGCATTTT
D gene: -; clone size: -; V gene: TRBV2; J gene: TRBJ2-4; CDR3 protein: CASRGDRTGAKNIQYF; CDR3 DNA: TGTGCCAGCAGGGGTGACAGGACCGGGGCCAAAAACATTCAGTACTTC
D gene: TRBD1; clone size: -; V gene: TRBV19; J gene: TRBJ1-6; CDR3 protein: CASSRQGGTYNSPLHF; CDR3 DNA: TGTGCCAGTAGTAGACAGGGGGGTACCTATAATTCACCCCTCCACTTT
D gene: -; clone size: -; V gene: TRBV6-6; J gene: TRBJ1-6; CDR3 protein: CASSYPTNSPLHF; CDR3 DNA: TGTGCCAGCAGTTACCCCACAAATTCACCCCTCCACTTT
D gene: -; clone size: -; V gene: TRBV6-5; J gene: TRBJ1-6; CDR3 protein: CASQRSSYNSPLHF; CDR3 DNA: TGTGCCAGCCAAAGGAGCTCCTATAATTCACCCCTCCACTTT
D gene: TRBD1; clone size: -; V gene: TRBV7-3; J gene: TRBJ1-2; CDR3 protein: CASSSLTGNGYTF; CDR3 DNA: TGTGCCAGCAGCTCGTTGACAGGGAATGGCTACACCTTC
D gene: TRBD1; clone size: few; V gene: TRBV5-4; J gene: TRBJ1-1; CDR3 protein: CASSREGQGRMAFF; CDR3 DNA: TGTGCCAGCAGCAGAGAAGGACAGGGGAGGATGGCTTTCTTT
D gene: -; clone size: -; V gene: TRBV2; J gene: TRBJ1-3; CDR3 protein: CASSLQGSSGNTIYF; CDR3 DNA: TGTGCCAGCAGCCTACAGGGATCCTCTGGAAACACCATATATTTT
D gene: -; clone size: -; V gene: TRBV5-1; J gene: TRBJ2-3; CDR3 protein: CASSFELRQLGDTQYF; CDR3 DNA: TGCGCCAGCAGCTTTGAGCTTAGACAATTGGGAGATACGCAGTATTTT
D gene: TRBD2; clone size: -; V gene: TRBV5-5; J gene: TRBJ2-1; CDR3 protein: CASSLYGRRGGRNEQFF; CDR3 DNA: TGTGCCAGCAGCCTCTATGGGAGGCGGGGGGGCCGAAATGAGCAGTTCTTC
D gene: TRBD2; clone size: -; V gene: TRBV3-1/TRBV3-2; J gene: TRBJ2-5; CDR3 protein: CASSQGKSSGGPETQYF; CDR3 DNA: TGTGCCAGCAGCCAAGGAAAGTCTAGCGGGGGGCCTGAGACCCAGTACTTC
D gene: -; clone size: -; V gene: TRBV5-1; J gene: TRBJ1-1; CDR3 protein: CASSLGQSNEAFF; CDR3 DNA: TGCGCCAGCAGCTTGGGGCAGTCAAATGAAGCTTTCTTT
D gene: -; clone size: -; V gene: TRBV29-1; J gene: TRBJ2-5; CDR3 protein: CSVEDRVRETQYF; CDR3 DNA: TGCAGCGTTGAAGACCGAGTGAGGGAGACCCAGTACTTC
D gene: -; clone size: -; V gene: TRBV5-5; J gene: TRBJ2-7; CDR3 protein: CASSPGQSAYEQYF; CDR3 DNA: TGTGCCAGCAGCCCCGGACAGTCGGCCTACGAGCAGTACTTC
D gene: -; clone size: once; V gene: TRBV28; J gene: TRBJ2-1; CDR3 protein: CASSLSSGVFYNEQFF; CDR3 DNA: TGTGCCAGCAGTTTAAGCTCCGGGGTTTTTTACAATGAGCAGTTCTTC
D gene: -; clone size: few; V gene: TRBV3-1/TRBV3-2; J gene: TRBJ2-7; CDR3 protein: CASSPEPSSYEQYF; CDR3 DNA: TGTGCCAGCAGCCCAGAGCCGAGCTCCTACGAGCAGTACTTC
D gene: -; clone size: -; V gene: TRBV27; J gene: TRBJ2-1; CDR3 protein: CASSSRPQANEQFF; CDR3 DNA: TGTGCCAGCAGTTCCCGTCCCCAGGCCAATGAGCAGTTCTTC
D gene: -; clone size: few; V gene: TRBV20-1; J gene: TRBJ1-1; CDR3 protein: CSASHGGGLGTEAFF; CDR3 DNA: TGCAGTGCTAGTCACGGGGGGGGCCTGGGGACTGAAGCTTTCTTT
D gene: -; clone size: -; V gene: TRBV6-5; J gene: TRBJ1-1; CDR3 protein: CASSYSSGVNTEAFF; CDR3 DNA: TGTGCCAGCAGTTACTCCTCAGGGGTAAACACTGAAGCTTTCTTT
D gene: TRBD2; clone size: -; V gene: TRBV11-3; J gene: TRBJ2-1; CDR3 protein: CASSPRTSGAPGGEQFF; CDR3 DNA: TGTGCCAGCAGCCCCCGAACTAGCGGGGCCCCAGGTGGTGAGCAGTTCTTC
D gene: TRBD1; clone size: -; V gene: TRBV6-6; J gene: TRBJ1-2; CDR3 protein: CAAKGRGQDYGYTF; CDR3 DNA: TGTGCCGCGAAAGGAAGAGGACAGGACTATGGCTACACCTTC
D gene: TRBD2; clone size: -; V gene: TRBV7-2; J gene: TRBJ2-1; CDR3 protein: CASSLAIYSGGAKNEQFF; CDR3 DNA: TGTGCCAGCAGCTTAGCGATTTATAGCGGGGGGGCCAAGAATGAGCAGTTCTTC
D gene: -; clone size: once; V gene: TRBV27; J gene: TRBJ1-2; CDR3 protein: CASSTRGGVGYTF; CDR3 DNA: TGTGCCAGCAGTACCCGCGGGGGGGTGGGCTACACCTTC
D gene: -; clone size: -; V gene: TRBV27; J gene: TRBJ1-1; CDR3 protein: CASSLGRLNTEAFF; CDR3 DNA: TGTGCCAGCAGTTTGGGCCGGCTGAACACTGAAGCTTTCTTT
D gene: -; clone size: few; V gene: TRBV7-3; J gene: TRBJ2-2; CDR3 protein: CASSLGGRPGELFF; CDR3 DNA: TGTGCCAGCAGCTTAGGAGGTCGACCCGGGGAGCTGTTTTTT
D gene: -; clone size: -; V gene: TRBV6-5; J gene: TRBJ2-7; CDR3 protein: CASRYGLSSYEQYF; CDR3 DNA: TGTGCCAGCAGGTACGGGCTCAGCTCCTACGAGCAGTACTTC
D gene: -; clone size: once; V gene: TRBV5-8; J gene: TRBJ2-5; CDR3 protein: CASSYRDTDVETQYF; CDR3 DNA: TGTGCCAGCAGCTACCGGGACACCGACGTGGAGACCCAGTACTTC
D gene: -; clone size: -; V gene: TRBV6-2/TRBV6-3; J gene: TRBJ1-1; CDR3 protein: CASSLISGLNTEAFF; CDR3 DNA: TGTGCCAGCAGTTTAATTTCCGGACTAAACACTGAAGCTTTCTTT
D gene: TRBD1; clone size: -; V gene: TRBV7-2; J gene: TRBJ2-2; CDR3 protein: CASSLDRGKPGELFF; CDR3 DNA: TGTGCCAGCAGCCTCGACAGGGGGAAGCCCGGGGAGCTGTTTTTT
D gene: -; clone size: once; V gene: TRBV5-1; J gene: TRBJ2-1; CDR3 protein: CASSYGLGSSYNEQFF; CDR3 DNA: TGCGCCAGCAGCTACGGCCTAGGGAGCTCCTACAATGAGCAGTTCTTC